This record covers a single TCR beta chain. This clone was counted between two and nine times. Its antigen is still unknown. Base qualities are not provided; no much larger clone lies one nucleotide away. The entire amount of isolated RNA was reverse transcribed using the High Capacity cDNA Reverse Transcription Kit, so the sequenced TCRB transcripts were expressed ones. Deep immunoSEQ sequencing was performed on naive, central memory and regulatory T cell samples, with an average of approximately 3.9 million total reads per sample. After sorted cells were lysed in RLT buffer, RNA was extracted with DNase-treated RNeasy Micro or Mini kits, with the choice depending on cell number. To prevent cross-contamination, every cell subset was processed on its own, while patient and healthy donor samples were processed together. The immunoSEQ multiplex PCR was used to amplify TCRB sequences from cDNA, generating 87-bp fragments that spanned the CDR3 region. Sequencing of the amplicons was performed on the Illumina HiSeq platform. The authors' analysis ran thus. PCR bias was computationally corrected using synthetic template baselines, reads within Hamming distance 2 were collapsed, and singletons that could not be merged were discarded. Reads were aligned against IMGT so that V, D and J genes, CDR3 length and insertions or deletions at six rearrangement sites could be assigned. Within each subset, clonotype counts were normalized to the number of sorted cells before true diversity and Gini coefficients were calculated with the tcR R package. The overlap coefficient, calculated on TCRB nucleotide sequences, was used to measure repertoire sharing. As a proxy for the pre-selection repertoire, out-of-frame TCRB sequences from naive cells were analyzed. Imported from immuneACCESS, the table was reduced by TCRdb to in-frame sequences with V and J called. These copies leave out some clones; in studies compared against another copy, an unresolved V gene accounts for under half, and the cause of the remainder is not known. V and J calls and clone size come straight from that table; D and trimming were deduced from the DNA. Here the sample has approximately 250,000 clones; approximately 24% occur a single time. The ten largest clones represent 0.012% of the sample.

This sample stems from a study of beta chain features in type 1 diabetes (dated by TCRdb to 2016 to 2019). Regarding the study in general: Mean age, gender distribution, total cell number and subset yield were not different between patients and healthy donors. A total of around 100 million sorted cells were examined across all samples, and RNA yield correlated strongly with the number of cells per subset. In the study, recently diagnosed type 1 diabetes patients and matched healthy donors were compared on the TCRB repertoires of their sorted circulating CD4+ T cell subsets. Regulatory and stem cell-like memory subsets were isolated from only 8 patients and about eight healthy donors, whereas naive and central memory subsets came from all 30 or so donors. The full study reports these points: HLA sub-analyses involved small numbers of individuals, so any influence of HLA type on TCRB rearrangement remained unresolved. Sequencing cDNA rather than genomic DNA could over-represent highly expressing activated cells, although activation and CD3 levels did not differ between groups. In all four CD4+ subsets, TCRB CDR3 length was moderately but significantly shorter in type 1 diabetes patients. At VDJ recombination sites, patients with type 1 diabetes made fewer insertions and deleted more nucleotides, a pattern implying thymic rearrangement abnormalities. Naive, central memory and regulatory TCRB repertoires appeared to be more similar among patients than among healthy donors. Shorter templates might be favored by PCR, yet because patient and control samples were amplified and corrected together, any such skew would affect both groups equally.

Each donor gave one peripheral blood draw, averaging roughly 0.11 L, which was collected into heparinised tubes. A BD FACSAria II was used to sort naive, central memory, regulatory and stem cell-like memory CD4+ T cells with a panel that included CD45RO, CCR7, CD25, CD127, CD95 and CD27. Purity was above 95% for every sorted population. PBMCs were isolated immediately by Lymphoprep density gradient centrifugation and stained directly without culture. So that batch effects would be minimized, each experiment stained and sorted samples in pairs, pairing one healthy donor with one patient. V is shortened by 6 bases, J by 5 bases, and the region joining them spans 11 bases. The CDR3, from cysteine to phenylalanine, totals 12 residues. The retained sequence is limited to the CDR3, 36 bases, with the frame set at the first base. The germline V gene encodes CDR1 MGHDK and CDR2 SYGVNS.

This sequence uses TRBV25-1 and TRBJ2-7, and the D gene may be TRBD1, 6 bases matching. This receptor was taken from a woman in her twenties or thirties with type 1 diabetes. Source material: naive CD4+ T cells from blood. In the paper's terms, the cell subset or site label means: true naive CD4+ T cells. The base sequence is TGTGCCAGCAGGGGACATCTGGACGAGCAGTACTTC. Translated, it reads CASRGHLDEQYF.